This T cell receptor (beta chain) came from a study of tumor-infiltrating lymphocytes in primary liver carcinoma. Study-level background: Samples produced roughly 3.5 to 8 million productive TCRbeta reads, comparable across tissue types.

Total RNA and DNA came together from 20-30 mg of bulk tissue without cell sorting. Making TCR beta cDNA involved around 510 ng total RNA and a constant-region primer. Three-round nested multiplex PCR performed with slightly modified ARM-PCR produced the TCR beta libraries. Investigators reported that the first two PCR rounds, at 10 cycles each, used TRBV1-TRBV30 forward primers with a C-beta reverse primer. TCRdb processed the multiplex PCR reads anew with MiXCR; each CDR3 protein has one entry. Here the sample spans roughly 80,000 distinct CDR3 sequences, 70% to 75% being singletons. The length of the CDR3 is 14 residues. CDR1 SGHAT and CDR2 FQNNGV come from the germline V gene. Regarding this clonotype: A read error may account for a junction end that differs from germline.

The clonotype comes from a woman aged 60-75 years with primary liver carcinoma and hepatitis B virus infection. The chain has TRBV11-2 and TRBJ2-4; D remains unclear. Sequenced: liver tumor tissue from sampling region 4. Subset described: tumor region T4, right-lateral pole. The DNA for the CDR3 is TGTGCCAACAGCTTGGCGGTACCGAAAAACATACAGTACTTC. This codes for CANSLAVPKNIQYF.